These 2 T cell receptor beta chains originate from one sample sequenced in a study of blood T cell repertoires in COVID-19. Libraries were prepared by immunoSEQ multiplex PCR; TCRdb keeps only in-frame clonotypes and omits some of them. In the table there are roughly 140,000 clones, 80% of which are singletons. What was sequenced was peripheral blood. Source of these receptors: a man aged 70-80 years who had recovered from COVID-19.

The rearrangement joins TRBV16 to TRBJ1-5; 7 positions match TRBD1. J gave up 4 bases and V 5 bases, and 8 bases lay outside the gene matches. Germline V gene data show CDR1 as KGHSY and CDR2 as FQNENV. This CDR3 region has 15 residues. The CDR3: CASSETGTANQPQHF. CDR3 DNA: TGTGCCAGCAGCGAAACCGGGACAGCAAATCAGCCCCAGCATTTT.

In DNA form, the CDR3 reads TGTGCTAGTGGCCAAATAGCGGGAGGGCCGGGCAATGAGCAGTTCTTC. Residues: CASGQIAGGPGNEQFF. The chain couples TRBV12-5 to TRBJ2-1, with TRBD2 identical over 11 bases. The CDR3 consists of 16 residues. CDR1 is LGHNT, CDR2 FRNRAP, per germline. Unmatched junction bases numbered 10, after V lost 6 bases and J lost 6 bases.